The entry below describes one T cell receptor beta chain. The sample comes from a study of shared clonotypes between healthy human individuals. Using immunoSEQ multiplex PCR, the repertoire was profiled, and TCRdb retains in-frame clones only, with some absent. The table includes more than 1,200,000 clones, less than 99% detected once. V shed 4 bases and J shed 0 bases, with 29 bases lying between them. This CDR3 contains 21 residues. CDR1 and CDR2 (germline): SGHRS, YFSETQ. The chain couples TRBV5-1 to TRBJ2-1; tentative D call: TRBD1 (6 bases). The sequenced sample consisted of naive CD4+ T cells sorted from blood. This sample's subset: CD45RA+ positively selected. This receptor was taken from a man aged 25-45 years in good health. CDR3 nucleotides: TGCGCCAGCAGCGCACTCCCGACCCCGGACAGCCACTCCAGCTCCTACAATGAGCAGTTCTTC. This gives the protein CASSALPTPDSHSSSYNEQFF. The whole variable domain, filled in from reference TRBV5-1 and TRBJ2-1, reads KAGVTQTPRYLIKTRGQQVTLSCSPISGHRSVSWYQQTPGQGLQFLFEYFSETQRNKGNFPGRFSGRQFSNSRSEMNVSTLELGDSALYLCASSALPTPDSHSSSYNEQFFGPGTRLTVL.